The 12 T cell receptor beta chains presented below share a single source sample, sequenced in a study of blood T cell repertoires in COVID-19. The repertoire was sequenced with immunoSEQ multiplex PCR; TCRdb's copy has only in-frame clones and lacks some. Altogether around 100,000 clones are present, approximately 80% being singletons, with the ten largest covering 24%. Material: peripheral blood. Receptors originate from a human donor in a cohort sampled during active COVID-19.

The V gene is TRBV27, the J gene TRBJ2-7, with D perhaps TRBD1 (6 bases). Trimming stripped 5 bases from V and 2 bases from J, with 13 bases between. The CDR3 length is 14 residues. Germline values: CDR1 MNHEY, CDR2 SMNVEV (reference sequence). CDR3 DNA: TGTGCCAGCAGTCACGGCAGGGGACCCTACGAGCAGTACTTC. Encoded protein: CASSHGRGPYEQYF.

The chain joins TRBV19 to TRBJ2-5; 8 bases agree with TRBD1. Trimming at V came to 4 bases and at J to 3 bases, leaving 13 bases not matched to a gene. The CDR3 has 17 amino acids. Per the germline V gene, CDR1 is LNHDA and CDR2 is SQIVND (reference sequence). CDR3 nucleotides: TGTGCCAGTAGTACCGACCCCCGACAGGGGTCTGAAGAGACCCAGTACTTC. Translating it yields CASSTDPRQGSEETQYF.

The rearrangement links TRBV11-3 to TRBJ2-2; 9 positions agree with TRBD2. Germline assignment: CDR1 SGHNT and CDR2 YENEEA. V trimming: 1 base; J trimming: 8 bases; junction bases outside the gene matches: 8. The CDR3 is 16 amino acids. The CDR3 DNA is TGTGCCAGCAGCTTAGGCGATCTTAGCGGGAGTGGGGAGCTGTTTTTT. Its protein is CASSLGDLSGSGELFF. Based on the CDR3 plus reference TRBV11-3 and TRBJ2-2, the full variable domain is EAGVVQSPRYKIIEKKQPVAFWCNPISGHNTLYWYLQNLGQGPELLIRYENEEAVDDSQLPKDRFSAERLKGVDSTLKIQPAELGDSAVYLCASSLGDLSGSGELFFGEGSRLTVL.

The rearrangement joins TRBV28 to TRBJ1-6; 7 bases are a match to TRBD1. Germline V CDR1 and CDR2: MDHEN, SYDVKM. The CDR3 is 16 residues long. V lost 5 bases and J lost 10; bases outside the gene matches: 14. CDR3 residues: CASSTPRQGIDSPLHF. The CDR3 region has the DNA TGTGCCAGCAGTACGCCACGACAGGGAATTGACTCACCCCTCCACTTT.

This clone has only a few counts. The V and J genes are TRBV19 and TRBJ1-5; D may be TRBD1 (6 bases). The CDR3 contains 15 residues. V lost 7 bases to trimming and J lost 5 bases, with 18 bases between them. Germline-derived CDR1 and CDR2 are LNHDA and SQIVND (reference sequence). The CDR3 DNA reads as TGTGCCAGTATCTCCAGTGACAGGTTTTATCAGCCCCAGCATTTT. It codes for CASISSDRFYQPQHF.

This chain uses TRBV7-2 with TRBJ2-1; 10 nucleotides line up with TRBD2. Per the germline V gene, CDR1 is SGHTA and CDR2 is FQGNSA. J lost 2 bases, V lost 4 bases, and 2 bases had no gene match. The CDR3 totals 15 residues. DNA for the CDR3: TGTGCCAGCAGCTCAAGCGGGGGGGCCTACAATGAGCAGTTCTTC. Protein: CASSSSGGAYNEQFF. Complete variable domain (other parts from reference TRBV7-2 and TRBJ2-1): GAGVSQSPSNKVTEKGKDVELRCDPISGHTALYWYRQSLGQGLEFLIYFQGNSAPDKSGLPSDRFSAERTGGSVSTLTIQRTQQEDSAVYLCASSSSGGAYNEQFFGPGTRLTVL.

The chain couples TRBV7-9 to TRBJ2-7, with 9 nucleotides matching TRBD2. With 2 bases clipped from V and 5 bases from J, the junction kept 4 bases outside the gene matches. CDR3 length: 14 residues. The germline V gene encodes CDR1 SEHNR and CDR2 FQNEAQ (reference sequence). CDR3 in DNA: TGTGCCAGCAGCTTATCTAGCGGGAAGGACGAGCAGTACTTC. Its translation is CASSLSSGKDEQYF.

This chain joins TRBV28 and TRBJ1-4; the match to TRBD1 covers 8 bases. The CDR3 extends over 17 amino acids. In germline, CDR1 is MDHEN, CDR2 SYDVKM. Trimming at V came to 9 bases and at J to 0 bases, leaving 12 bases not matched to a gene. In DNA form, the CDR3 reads TGTGCCAGTTCGGACAGGGCAGGAGGGCCAACTAATGAAAAACTGTTTTTT. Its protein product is CASSDRAGGPTNEKLFF.

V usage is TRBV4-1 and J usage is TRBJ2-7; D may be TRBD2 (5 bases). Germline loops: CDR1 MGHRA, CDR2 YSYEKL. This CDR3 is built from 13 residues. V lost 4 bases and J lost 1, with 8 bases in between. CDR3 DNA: TGCGCCAGCAGCCTACTAGGTTCCTACGAGCAGTACTTC. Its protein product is CASSLLGSYEQYF.

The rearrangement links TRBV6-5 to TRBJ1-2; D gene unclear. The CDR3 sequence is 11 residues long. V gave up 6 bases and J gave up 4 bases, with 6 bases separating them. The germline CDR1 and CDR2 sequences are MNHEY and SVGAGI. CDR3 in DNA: TGTGCCAGCAGCCAGATCTATGGCTACACCTTC. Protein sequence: CASSQIYGYTF.

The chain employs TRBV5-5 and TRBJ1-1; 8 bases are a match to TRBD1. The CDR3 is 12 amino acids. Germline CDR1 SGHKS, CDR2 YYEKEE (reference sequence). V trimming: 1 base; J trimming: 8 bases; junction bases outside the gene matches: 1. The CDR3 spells CASSLYRGEAFF. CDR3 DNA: TGTGCCAGCAGCTTGTACAGGGGGGAAGCTTTCTTT. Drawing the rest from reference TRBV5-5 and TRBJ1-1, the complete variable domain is DAGVTQSPTHLIKTRGQQVTLRCSPISGHKSVSWYQQVLGQGPQFIFQYYEKEERGRGNFPDRFSARQFPNYSSELNVNALLLGDSALYLCASSLYRGEAFFGQGTRLTVV.

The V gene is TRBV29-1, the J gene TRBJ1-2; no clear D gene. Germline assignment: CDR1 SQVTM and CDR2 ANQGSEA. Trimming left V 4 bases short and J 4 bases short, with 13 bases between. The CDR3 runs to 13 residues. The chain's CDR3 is CSVALDGVYGYTF. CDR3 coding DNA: TGCAGCGTTGCACTGGACGGGGTCTATGGCTACACCTTC.